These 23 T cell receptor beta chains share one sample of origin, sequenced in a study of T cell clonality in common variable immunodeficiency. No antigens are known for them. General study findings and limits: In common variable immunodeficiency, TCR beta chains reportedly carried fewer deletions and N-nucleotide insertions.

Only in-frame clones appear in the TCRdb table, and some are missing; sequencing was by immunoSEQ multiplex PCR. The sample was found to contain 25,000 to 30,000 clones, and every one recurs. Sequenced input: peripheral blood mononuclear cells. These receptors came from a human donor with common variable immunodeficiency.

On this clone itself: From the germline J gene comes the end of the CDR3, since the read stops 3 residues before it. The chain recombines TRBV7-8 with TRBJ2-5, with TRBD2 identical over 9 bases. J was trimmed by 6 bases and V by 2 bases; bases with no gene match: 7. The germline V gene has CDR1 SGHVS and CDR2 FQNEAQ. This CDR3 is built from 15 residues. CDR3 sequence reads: CASSLLAGGPKTQYF. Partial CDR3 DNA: TGTGCCAGCAGCTTACTCGCGGGAGGGCCGAAGACC.

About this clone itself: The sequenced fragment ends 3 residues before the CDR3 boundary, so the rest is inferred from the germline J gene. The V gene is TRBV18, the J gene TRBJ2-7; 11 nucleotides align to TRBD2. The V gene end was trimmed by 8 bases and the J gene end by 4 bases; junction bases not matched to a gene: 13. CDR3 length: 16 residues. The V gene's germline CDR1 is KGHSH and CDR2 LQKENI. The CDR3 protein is CASRGWISGRVYEQYF. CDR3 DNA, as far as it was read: TGTGCCAGCCGAGGTTGGATTAGCGGGAGGGTATACGAG.

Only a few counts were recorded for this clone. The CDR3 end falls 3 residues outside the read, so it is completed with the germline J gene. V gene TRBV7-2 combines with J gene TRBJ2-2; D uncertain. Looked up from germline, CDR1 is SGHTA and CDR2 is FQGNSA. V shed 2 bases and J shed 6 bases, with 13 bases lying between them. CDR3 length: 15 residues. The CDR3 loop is CASSLRARGAGELFF. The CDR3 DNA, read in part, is TGTGCCAGCAGCTTAAGGGCGAGAGGCGCCGGGGAG.

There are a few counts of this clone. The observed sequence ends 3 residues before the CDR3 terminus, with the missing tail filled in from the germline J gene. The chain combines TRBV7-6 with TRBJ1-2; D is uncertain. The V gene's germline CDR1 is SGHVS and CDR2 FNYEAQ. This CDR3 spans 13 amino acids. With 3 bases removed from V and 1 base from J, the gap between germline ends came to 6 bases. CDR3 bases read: TGTGCCAGCAGCTTTAGCAGTAACTATGGC. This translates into CASSFSSNYG. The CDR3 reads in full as CASSFSSNYGYTF.

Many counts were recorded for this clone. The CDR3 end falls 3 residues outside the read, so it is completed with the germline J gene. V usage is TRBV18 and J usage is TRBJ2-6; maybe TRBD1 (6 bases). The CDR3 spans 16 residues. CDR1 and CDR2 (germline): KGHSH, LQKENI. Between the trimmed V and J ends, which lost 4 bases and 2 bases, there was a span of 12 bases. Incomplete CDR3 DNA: TGTGCCAGCTCACTTTACAGGGCCCCTGGGGCCAACGTC. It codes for CASSLYRAPGANV. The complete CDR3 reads CASSLYRAPGANVLTF. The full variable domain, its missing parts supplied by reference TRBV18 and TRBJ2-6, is NAGVMQNPRHLVRRRGQEARLRCSPMKGHSHVYWYRQLPEEGLKFMVYLQKENIIDESGMPKERFSAEFPKEGPSILRIQQVVRGDSAAYFCASSLYRAPGANVLTFGAGSRLTVL.

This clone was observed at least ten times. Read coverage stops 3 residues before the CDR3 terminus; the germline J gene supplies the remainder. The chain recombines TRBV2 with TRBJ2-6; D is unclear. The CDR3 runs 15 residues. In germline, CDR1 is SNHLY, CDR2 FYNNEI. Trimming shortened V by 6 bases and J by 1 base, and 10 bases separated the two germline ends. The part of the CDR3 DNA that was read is TGTGCCAGCAGCCCATTCGGGTCTGGGGCCAACGTC. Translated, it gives CASSPFGSGANV. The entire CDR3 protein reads CASSPFGSGANVLTF.

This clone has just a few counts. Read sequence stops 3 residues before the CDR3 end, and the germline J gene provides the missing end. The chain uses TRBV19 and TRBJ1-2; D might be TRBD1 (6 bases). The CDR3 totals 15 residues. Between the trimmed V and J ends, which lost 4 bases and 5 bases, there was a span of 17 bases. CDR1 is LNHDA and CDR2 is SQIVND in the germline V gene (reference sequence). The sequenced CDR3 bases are TGTGCCAGTAGTAACAACAGGGTAACAGGGTATGGC. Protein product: CASSNNRVTGYG. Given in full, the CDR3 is CASSNNRVTGYGYTF.

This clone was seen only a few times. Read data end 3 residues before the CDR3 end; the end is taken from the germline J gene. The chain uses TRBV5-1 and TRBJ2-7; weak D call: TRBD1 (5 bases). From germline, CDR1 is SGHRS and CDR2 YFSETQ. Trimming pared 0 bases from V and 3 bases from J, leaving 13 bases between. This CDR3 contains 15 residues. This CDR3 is CASSLVGLGDYEQYF. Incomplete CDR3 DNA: TGCGCCAGCAGCTTGGTAGGGCTAGGGGACTACGAG.

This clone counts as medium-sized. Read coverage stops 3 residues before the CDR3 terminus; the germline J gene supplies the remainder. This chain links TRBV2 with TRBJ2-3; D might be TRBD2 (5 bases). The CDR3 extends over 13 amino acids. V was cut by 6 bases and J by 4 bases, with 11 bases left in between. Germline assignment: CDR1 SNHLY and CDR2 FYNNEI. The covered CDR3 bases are TGTGCCAGCAGCCCGCCCGGGGCAGATACG. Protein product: CASSPPGADT. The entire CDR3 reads CASSPPGADTQYF.

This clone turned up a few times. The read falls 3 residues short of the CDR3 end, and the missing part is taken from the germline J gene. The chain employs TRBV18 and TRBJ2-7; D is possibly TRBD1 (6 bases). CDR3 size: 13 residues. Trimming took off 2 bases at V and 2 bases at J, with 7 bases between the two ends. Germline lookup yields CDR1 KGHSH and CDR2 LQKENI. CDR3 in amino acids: CASSPSGAYEQYF. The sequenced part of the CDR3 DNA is TGTGCCAGCTCACCATCAGGGGCCTACGAG.

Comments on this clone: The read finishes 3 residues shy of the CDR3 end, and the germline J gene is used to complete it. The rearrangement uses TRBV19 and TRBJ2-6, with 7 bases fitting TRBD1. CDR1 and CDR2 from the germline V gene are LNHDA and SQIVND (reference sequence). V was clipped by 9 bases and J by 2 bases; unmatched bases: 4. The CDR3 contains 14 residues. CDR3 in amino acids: CASLDRAGANVLTF. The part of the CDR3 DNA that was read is TGTGCCAGCCTAGACAGGGCTGGGGCCAACGTC.

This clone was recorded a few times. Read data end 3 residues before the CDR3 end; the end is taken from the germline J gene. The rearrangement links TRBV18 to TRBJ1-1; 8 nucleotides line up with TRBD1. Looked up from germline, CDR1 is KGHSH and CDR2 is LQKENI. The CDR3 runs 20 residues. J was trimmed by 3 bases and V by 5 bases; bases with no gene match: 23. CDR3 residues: CASSKLPPARQGAGDTEAFF. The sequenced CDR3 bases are TGTGCCAGCTCAAAACTCCCCCCCGCACGGCAGGGGGCGGGGGACACTGAA.

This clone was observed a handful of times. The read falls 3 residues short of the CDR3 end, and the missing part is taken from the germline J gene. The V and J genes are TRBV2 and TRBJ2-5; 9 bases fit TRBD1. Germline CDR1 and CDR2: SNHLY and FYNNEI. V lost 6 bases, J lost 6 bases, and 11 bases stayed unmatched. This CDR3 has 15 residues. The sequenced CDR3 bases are TGTGCCAGCAGGGAGACGACAGGGGGTCGGCAGACC. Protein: CASRETTGGRQT. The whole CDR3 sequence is CASRETTGGRQTQYF.

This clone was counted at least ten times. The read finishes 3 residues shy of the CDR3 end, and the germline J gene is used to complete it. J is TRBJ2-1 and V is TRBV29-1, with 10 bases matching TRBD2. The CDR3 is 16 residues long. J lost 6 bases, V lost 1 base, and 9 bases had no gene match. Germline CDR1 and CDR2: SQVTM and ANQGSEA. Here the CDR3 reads CSVEGSGRGLFNEQFF. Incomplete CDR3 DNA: TGCAGCGTTGAAGGGAGCGGGAGGGGCTTGTTCAATGAG.

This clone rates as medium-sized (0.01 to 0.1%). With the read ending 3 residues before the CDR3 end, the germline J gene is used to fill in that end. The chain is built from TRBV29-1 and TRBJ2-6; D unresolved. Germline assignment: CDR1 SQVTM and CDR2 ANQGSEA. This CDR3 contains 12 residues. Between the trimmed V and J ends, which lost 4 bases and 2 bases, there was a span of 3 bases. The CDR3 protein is CSVATGANVLTF. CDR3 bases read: TGCAGCGTTGCAACTGGGGCCAACGTC. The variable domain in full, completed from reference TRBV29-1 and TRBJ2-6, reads SAVISQKPSRDICQRGTSLTIQCQVDSQVTMMFWYRQQPGQSLTLIATANQGSEATYESGFVIDKFPISRPNLTFSTLTVSNMSPEDSSIYLCSVATGANVLTFGAGSRLTVL.

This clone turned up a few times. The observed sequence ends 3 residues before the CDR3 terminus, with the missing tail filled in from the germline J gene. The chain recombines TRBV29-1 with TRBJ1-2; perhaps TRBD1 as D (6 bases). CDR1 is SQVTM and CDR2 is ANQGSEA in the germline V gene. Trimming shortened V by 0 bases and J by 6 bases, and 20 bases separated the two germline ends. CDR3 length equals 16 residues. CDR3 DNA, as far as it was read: TGCAGCGTTGAAGATAGGCGACGGGGGGCCGGCGATGGC. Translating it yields CSVEDRRRGAGDG. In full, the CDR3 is CSVEDRRRGAGDGYTF.

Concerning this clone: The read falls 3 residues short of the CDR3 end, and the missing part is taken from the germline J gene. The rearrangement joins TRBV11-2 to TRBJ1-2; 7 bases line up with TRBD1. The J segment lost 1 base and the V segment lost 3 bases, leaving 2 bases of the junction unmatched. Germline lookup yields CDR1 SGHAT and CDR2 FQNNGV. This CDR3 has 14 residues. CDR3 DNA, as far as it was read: TGTGCCAGCAGCTTTCACAGGGGTAACTATGGC. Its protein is CASSFHRGNYG. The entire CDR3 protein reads CASSFHRGNYGYTF. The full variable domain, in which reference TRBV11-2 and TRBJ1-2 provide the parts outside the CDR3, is EAGVAQSPRYKIIEKRQSVAFWCNPISGHATLYWYQQILGQGPKLLIQFQNNGVVDDSQLPKDRFSAERLKGVDSTLKIQPAKLEDSAVYLCASSFHRGNYGYTFGSGTRLTVV.

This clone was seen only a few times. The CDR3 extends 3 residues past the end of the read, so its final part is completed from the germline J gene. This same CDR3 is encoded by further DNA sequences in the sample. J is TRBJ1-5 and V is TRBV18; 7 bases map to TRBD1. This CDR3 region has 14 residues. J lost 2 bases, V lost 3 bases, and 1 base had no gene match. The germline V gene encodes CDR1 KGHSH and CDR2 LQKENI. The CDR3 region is CASSPGQGNQPQHF. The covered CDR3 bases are TGTGCCAGCTCACCCGGACAGGGCAATCAGCCC.

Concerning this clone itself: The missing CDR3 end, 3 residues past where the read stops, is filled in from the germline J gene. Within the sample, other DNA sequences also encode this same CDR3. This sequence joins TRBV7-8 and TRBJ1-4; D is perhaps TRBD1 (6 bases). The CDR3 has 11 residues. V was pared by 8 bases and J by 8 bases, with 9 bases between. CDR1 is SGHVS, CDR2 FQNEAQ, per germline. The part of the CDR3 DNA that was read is TGTGCCAGCGGACAGACGGAAAAA. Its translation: CASGQTEK. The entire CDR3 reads CASGQTEKLFF.

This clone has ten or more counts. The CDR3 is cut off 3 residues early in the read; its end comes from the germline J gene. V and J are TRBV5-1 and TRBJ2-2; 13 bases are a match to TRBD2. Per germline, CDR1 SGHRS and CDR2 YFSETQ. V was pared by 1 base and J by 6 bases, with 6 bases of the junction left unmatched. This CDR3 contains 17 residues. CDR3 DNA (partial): TGCGCCAGCAGCTTGCCGGGACTAGCGGGAAGTGCCGGGGAG. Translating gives CASSLPGLAGSAGE. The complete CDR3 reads CASSLPGLAGSAGELFF.

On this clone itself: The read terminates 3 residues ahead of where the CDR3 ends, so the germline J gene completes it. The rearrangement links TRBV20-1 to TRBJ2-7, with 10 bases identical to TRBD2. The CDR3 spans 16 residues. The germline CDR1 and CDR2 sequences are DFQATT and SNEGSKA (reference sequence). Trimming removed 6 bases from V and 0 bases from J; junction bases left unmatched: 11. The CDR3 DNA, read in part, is TGCAGTGCCCCTGGGAGCGGGAGGGATCGCTCCTACGAG. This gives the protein CSAPGSGRDRSYE. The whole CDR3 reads CSAPGSGRDRSYEQYF.

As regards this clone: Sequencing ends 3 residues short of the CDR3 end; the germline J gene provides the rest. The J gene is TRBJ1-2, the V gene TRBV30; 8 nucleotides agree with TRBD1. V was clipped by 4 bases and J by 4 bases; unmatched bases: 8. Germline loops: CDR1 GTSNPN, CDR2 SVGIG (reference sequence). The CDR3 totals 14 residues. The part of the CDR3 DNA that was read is TGTGCCTGGAAAGGACAGGGAAGCAGCTATGGC. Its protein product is CAWKGQGSSYG. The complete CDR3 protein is CAWKGQGSSYGYTF. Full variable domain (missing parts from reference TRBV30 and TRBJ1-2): SQTIHQWPATLVQPVGSPLSLECTVEGTSNPNLYWYRQAAGRGLQLLFYSVGIGQISSEVPQNLSASRPQDRQFILSSKKLLLSDSGFYLCAWKGQGSSYGYTFGSGTRLTVV.

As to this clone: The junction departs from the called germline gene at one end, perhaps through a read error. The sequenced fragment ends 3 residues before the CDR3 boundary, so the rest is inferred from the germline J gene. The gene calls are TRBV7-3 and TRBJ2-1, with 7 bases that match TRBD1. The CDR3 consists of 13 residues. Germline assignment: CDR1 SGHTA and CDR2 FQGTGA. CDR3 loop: CSSTLQGYNEQFF. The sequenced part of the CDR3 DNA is TGTTCCAGCACCCTACAGGGGTACAATGAG.